These 5 T cell receptor beta chains were sequenced from one sample in a study of CD8 T cells in Susac syndrome. Reverse transcription of roughly 0.5 to 1 ug RNA was carried out with random hexamers. TCRdb ran MiXCR on the immunoSEQ multiplex PCR reads and lists one entry per CDR3 protein. This table holds more than 95,000 distinct CDR3 sequences, just over 90% found once. The sample consisted of CD8+ T cells from PBMCs. The receptors shown here come from a human donor with multiple sclerosis.

The gene calls are TRBV2 and TRBJ2-5, with 9 nucleotides matching TRBD1. The germline gives CDR1 SNHLY, CDR2 FYNNEI. V was pared by 1 base and J by 7 bases, with 10 bases of the junction left unmatched. The CDR3 has 16 residues. This CDR3 is CASSEGTGVISRTQYF. CDR3 sequence (DNA): TGTGCCAGCAGTGAAGGGACAGGGGTGATTAGTCGGACCCAGTACTTC.

V usage is TRBV12-3 or TRBV12-4 and J usage is TRBJ1-3; 7 bases line up with TRBD1. The CDR3 has 16 residues. V dropped 4 bases and J dropped 0; count of bases not matched to a gene: 6. The CDR3 DNA reads as TGTGCCAGCAGTTCCAGGGGGTCCAGCTCTGGAAACACCATATATTTT. Its protein product is CASSSRGSSSGNTIYF.

The chain joins TRBV7-3 to TRBJ2-6; D gene ambiguous. From germline, CDR1 is SGHTA and CDR2 FQGTGA. The CDR3 covers 14 residues. With 3 bases removed from V and 2 bases from J, the gap between germline ends came to 5 bases. The CDR3 spells CASSFRPGANVLTF. The CDR3 DNA sequence: TGTGCCAGCAGCTTTAGACCTGGGGCCAACGTCCTGACTTTC.

This chain links TRBV12-3 or TRBV12-4 with TRBJ2-3; 9 positions agree with TRBD1. The CDR3 loop spans 14 amino acids. Germline trimming cut 7 bases from V and 2 bases from J; bases unmatched to any gene: 4. The CDR3 region has the DNA TGTGCCAGCACGGACAGGGGATCCACAGATACGCAGTATTTT. The encoded protein is CASTDRGSTDTQYF.

This chain links TRBV14 with TRBJ1-1, with a possible D match to TRBD1 (6 bases). The CDR3 extends over 15 amino acids. Trimming took 0 bases from V and 2 from J, leaving 10 bases between them. Germline CDR1 is SGHDN and CDR2 is FVKESK. The CDR3 nucleotides are TGTGCCAGCAGCCAAGAGAACAGGGTCAACACTGAAGCTTTCTTT. This gives the protein CASSQENRVNTEAFF. Full variable domain (remainder filled in from reference TRBV14 and TRBJ1-1): EAGVTQFPSHSVIEKGQTVTLRCDPISGHDNLYWYRRVMGKEIKFLLHFVKESKQDESGMPNNRFLAERTGGTYSTLKVQPAELEDSGVYFCASSQENRVNTEAFFGQGTRLTVV.